This passage covers 28 T cell receptor beta chains from one sample sequenced in a study of blood T cell repertoires in COVID-19. The repertoire was sequenced with immunoSEQ multiplex PCR; TCRdb's copy has only in-frame clones and lacks some. The top ten clones hold 6% to 8% of a sample with about 340,000 clones, 88% of them seen once. The sequenced sample was peripheral blood. These receptors were obtained from a woman in her seventies with COVID-19, enrolled during active disease.

J is TRBJ2-3 and V is TRBV7-2; TRBD2 agrees at 12 bases. The V and J ends lost 6 bases and 3 bases, in that order; junction bases with no gene match: 4. Germline lookup yields CDR1 SGHTA and CDR2 FQGNSA. The CDR3 sequence is 15 residues long. The CDR3 reads CASRSSGGATDTQYF. In DNA form, the CDR3 reads TGTGCCAGCAGGTCTAGCGGGGGGGCGACAGATACGCAGTATTTT.

This clone is a singleton in its sample. The genes are TRBV12-3 or TRBV12-4 and TRBJ2-2; D remains unclear. V was shortened by 7 bases and J by 4 bases, with 7 bases between the two germline ends. This CDR3 is built from 12 residues. The CDR3 region is CASTYSTGELFF. The DNA of the CDR3 is TGTGCCAGCACCTATTCCACCGGGGAGCTGTTTTTT.

The genes are TRBV7-2 and TRBJ2-5, with D perhaps TRBD1 (6 bases). V lost 5 bases, J lost 4 bases, and 11 bases lay in between. CDR3 length: 13 residues. Germline V gene sequence: CDR1 SGHTA, CDR2 FQGNSA. Written as DNA, the CDR3 is TGTGCCAGCAGCCGGGACACGAGAGAGACCCAGTACTTC. Protein sequence: CASSRDTRETQYF.

This clone was counted once. This sequence joins TRBV30 and TRBJ1-6; D is possibly TRBD1 (6 bases). Trimming took 0 bases from V and 8 from J, leaving 17 bases between them. CDR3 length: 16 amino acids. Germline V gene lookup returns CDR1 GTSNPN and CDR2 SVGIG (reference sequence). The CDR3 DNA follows: TGTGCCTGGAGTGTACAGGGCTGGAAGGTAGATTCACCCCTCCACTTT. Encoded protein: CAWSVQGWKVDSPLHF.

This chain connects TRBV5-1 to TRBJ1-2; TRBD1 aligns across 8 bases. This CDR3 region has 14 residues. The junction had 6 bases not matched to a gene; V was cut back by 4 bases and J by 4 bases. Germline V gene sequence: CDR1 SGHRS, CDR2 YFSETQ. CDR3 region: CASSVDGTGYGYTF. In DNA, the CDR3 is TGCGCCAGCAGCGTAGATGGGACAGGCTATGGCTACACCTTC. Supplemented by reference TRBV5-1 and TRBJ1-2, the full variable domain reads KAGVTQTPRYLIKTRGQQVTLSCSPISGHRSVSWYQQTPGQGLQFLFEYFSETQRNKGNFPGRFSGRQFSNSRSEMNVSTLELGDSALYLCASSVDGTGYGYTFGSGTRLTVV.

This chain links TRBV24-1 with TRBJ1-2; D may be TRBD1 (6 bases). Trimming cost V 3 bases and J 3 bases, with 13 bases left between them. The CDR3 extends over 15 amino acids. Germline CDR1 reads KGHDR; CDR2 reads SFDVKD. This chain's CDR3 is CATSDPSGGDYGYTF. CDR3 nucleotides: TGTGCCACCAGTGATCCGAGTGGGGGCGACTATGGCTACACCTTC.

This rearrangement joins TRBV7-2 to TRBJ2-7; 7 positions agree with TRBD2. V shed 3 bases, J shed 2 bases, and the junction held 7 bases outside the gene matches. Germline lookup yields CDR1 SGHTA and CDR2 FQGNSA. The CDR3 extends over 15 amino acids. CDR3 in amino acids: CASSLSGAGTYEQYF. The CDR3 DNA is TGTGCCAGCAGCTTGTCGGGAGCGGGGACCTACGAGCAGTACTTC.

The chain has TRBV5-5 and TRBJ1-3; D is unresolved. Trimming stripped 4 bases from V and 0 bases from J, with 11 bases between. Germline CDR1 and CDR2: SGHKS and YYEKEE (reference sequence). CDR3 length: 15 residues. CDR3 in DNA: TGTGCCAGCAGCGTGATCTACTCCTCTGGAAACACCATATATTTT. It yields the protein CASSVIYSSGNTIYF. Together with reference TRBV5-5 and TRBJ1-3, the CDR3 gives the full variable domain: DAGVTQSPTHLIKTRGQQVTLRCSPISGHKSVSWYQQVLGQGPQFIFQYYEKEERGRGNFPDRFSARQFPNYSSELNVNALLLGDSALYLCASSVIYSSGNTIYFGEGSWLTVV.

The V call is TRBV6-2 or TRBV6-3, the J call TRBJ2-7; D call uncertain. Trimming removed 5 bases at V and 2 bases at J, with 7 bases between. Germline lookup yields CDR1 MNHEY and CDR2 SVGEGT. CDR3 length equals 12 residues. CDR3 protein: CASSPLPYEQYF. The CDR3 DNA reads TGTGCCAGCAGTCCCCTCCCCTACGAGCAGTACTTC.

V is TRBV11-2 and J is TRBJ1-1; D unclear. The germline V gene encodes CDR1 SGHAT and CDR2 FQNNGV. V lost 5 bases and J 1 base, leaving 5 bases between the germline ends. This CDR3 contains 12 residues. The CDR3 DNA reads TGTGCCAGCAGCGTACAGAACACTGAAGCTTTCTTT. Its translation is CASSVQNTEAFF.

The rearrangement links TRBV28 to TRBJ1-6; 7 nucleotides align to TRBD1. Germline lookup yields CDR1 MDHEN and CDR2 SYDVKM. The CDR3 runs to 16 residues. After removal of 7 bases from V and 2 bases from J, the junction contained 8 bases not matched to a gene. CDR3 residues: CASKLQGSAYNSPLHF. In nucleotides, the CDR3 is TGTGCCAGCAAGCTACAGGGGTCCGCCTATAATTCACCCCTCCACTTT.

For this clone: This same CDR3 is encoded by further DNA sequences in the sample. The chain couples TRBV7-9 to TRBJ1-2, with D unclear. Trimming removed 6 bases from V and 4 bases from J, with 9 bases in between. Per the germline V gene, CDR1 is SEHNR and CDR2 is FQNEAQ (reference sequence). The CDR3 is 12 amino acids. This chain's CDR3 is CASSLDGYGYTF. As DNA, the CDR3 is TGTGCCAGCAGTCTAGACGGCTATGGCTACACCTTC.

This clone was detected ten times or more. The chain couples TRBV7-2 to TRBJ2-7, with TRBD2 identical over 13 bases. Trimming cost V 4 bases and J 2 bases; bases outside gene matches: 2. Germline V gene sequence: CDR1 SGHTA, CDR2 FQGNSA. This CDR3 contains 15 residues. The CDR3 loop reads CASSWTSGGTYEQYF. CDR3 coding DNA: TGTGCCAGCAGCTGGACTAGCGGGGGAACCTACGAGCAGTACTTC.

This clone was seen more than once but under ten times. The chain links TRBV25-1 to TRBJ1-2; 7 bases match TRBD1. The germline CDR1 and CDR2 sequences are MGHDK and SYGVNS. V gave up 3 bases and J gave up 5 bases; unmatched junction bases: 6. The CDR3 contains 14 residues. CDR3: CASSEGDRKYGYTF. DNA for the CDR3: TGTGCCAGCAGTGAGGGGGACAGAAAATATGGCTACACCTTC.

The rearrangement uses TRBV29-1 and TRBJ2-5, with 14 bases lining up with TRBD2. Germline CDR1 and CDR2: SQVTM and ANQGSEA. V lost 4 bases to trimming and J lost 5 bases; unmatched junction nucleotides: 9. The CDR3 contains 16 residues. The CDR3 bases are TGCAGCGTTGCCCCTGGACTAGCGGGGGGTGGTGAGACCCAGTACTTC. As protein: CSVAPGLAGGGETQYF.

This clone showed up just a few times. This chain joins TRBV5-1 and TRBJ1-2; D might be TRBD1 (5 bases). The CDR3 is made up of 12 amino acids. V lost 4 bases, J lost 6 bases, and 10 bases lay in between. The germline gives CDR1 SGHRS, CDR2 YFSETQ. In nucleotides, the CDR3 is TGCGCCAGCAGCCCCCTAGGGGATGGCTACACCTTC. Protein: CASSPLGDGYTF.

The chain uses TRBV29-1 and TRBJ1-2; a weak D match, TRBD1 (5 bases). The V end lost 5 bases, the J end lost 8 bases, and 15 bases lay between the germline ends. Germline V gene lookup returns CDR1 SQVTM and CDR2 ANQGSEA. The CDR3 is made up of 12 amino acids. The CDR3 nucleotides read TGCAGCGTTAGTCAGGGTGGTGTAGGCTACACCTTC. Its translation: CSVSQGGVGYTF. Full variable domain (rest looked up from reference TRBV29-1 and TRBJ1-2): SAVISQKPSRDICQRGTSLTIQCQVDSQVTMMFWYRQQPGQSLTLIATANQGSEATYESGFVIDKFPISRPNLTFSTLTVSNMSPEDSSIYLCSVSQGGVGYTFGSGTRLTVV.

The chain recombines TRBV28 with TRBJ1-1; tentative D call: TRBD1 (5 bases). Per germline, CDR1 MDHEN and CDR2 SYDVKM. This CDR3 region has 12 residues. Trimming cost V 10 bases and J 5 bases, with 14 bases left between them. CDR3 amino acids: CATSDQGTEAFF. CDR3 DNA sequence: TGTGCCACCTCGGACCAGGGAACTGAAGCTTTCTTT.

Concerning this clone: Other DNA sequences in the sample encode the same CDR3. This chain uses TRBV3-1 (or the pseudogene TRBV3-2) with TRBJ1-1, with no clear D. Germline loops: CDR1 LGHDT, CDR2 YNNKEL (reference sequence). Trimming took off 2 bases at V and 1 base at J, with 5 bases between the two ends. CDR3 length: 13 amino acids. CDR3: CASSQYRNTEAFF. In nucleotides, the CDR3 is TGTGCCAGCAGCCAATACAGGAACACTGAAGCTTTCTTT.

V usage is TRBV7-2 and J usage is TRBJ1-1, with D possibly TRBD1 on 6 matching bases. The CDR3 contains 14 residues. V was cut by 4 bases and J by 1 base, with 10 bases left in between. Germline V gene sequence: CDR1 SGHTA, CDR2 FQGNSA. CDR3 sequence: CASSWGLANTEAFF. In nucleotides, the CDR3 is TGTGCCAGCAGCTGGGGGCTCGCGAACACTGAAGCTTTCTTT.

The chain employs TRBV27 and TRBJ1-2; TRBD1 might be the D (6 bases). V lost 3 bases and J lost 4, with 9 bases in between. There are 13 residues in the CDR3. Germline CDR1 and CDR2: MNHEY and SMNVEV (reference sequence). The CDR3 nucleotides read TGTGCCAGCAGTTTCAAAGGGGGCTATGGCTACACCTTC. Its protein is CASSFKGGYGYTF.

The genes are TRBV7-2 and TRBJ1-5, with D maybe TRBD1 (6 bases). Trimming took 5 bases from V and 1 from J, leaving 9 bases between them. The CDR3 runs to 14 residues. Germline CDR1 and CDR2: SGHTA and FQGNSA. As DNA, the CDR3 is TGTGCCAGCAGCCCCACAGGGAGCAATCAGCCCCAGCATTTT. The encoded protein is CASSPTGSNQPQHF.

The chain couples TRBV9 to TRBJ2-5; 8 bases are shared with TRBD2. The CDR3 is 13 amino acids. V was pared by 4 bases and J by 3 bases, with 2 bases of the junction left unmatched. From germline, CDR1 is SGDLS and CDR2 YYNGEE. The CDR3 DNA is TGTGCCAGCAGCTATAGCGGGAAAGAGACCCAGTACTTC. Its translation: CASSYSGKETQYF.

This rearrangement joins TRBV29-1 to TRBJ2-7, with 7 positions matching TRBD2. The CDR3 runs to 15 residues. The V and J ends lost 4 bases and 1 base, in that order; junction bases with no gene match: 10. The germline CDR1 and CDR2 sequences are SQVTM and ANQGSEA. The CDR3 here is CSVGNPGTTSYEQYF. In DNA, the CDR3 is TGCAGCGTTGGGAACCCCGGGACTACTTCCTACGAGCAGTACTTC.

This chain links TRBV29-1 with TRBJ2-5; 8 bases align to TRBD2. Trimming cost V 4 bases and J 7 bases; bases outside gene matches: 11. The CDR3 spans 14 residues. The germline gives CDR1 SQVTM, CDR2 ANQGSEA. CDR3: CSVVWAGGRVTQYF. CDR3 DNA sequence: TGCAGCGTTGTTTGGGCGGGGGGCCGCGTGACCCAGTACTTC. Variable domain in full (rest from reference TRBV29-1 and TRBJ2-5): SAVISQKPSRDICQRGTSLTIQCQVDSQVTMMFWYRQQPGQSLTLIATANQGSEATYESGFVIDKFPISRPNLTFSTLTVSNMSPEDSSIYLCSVVWAGGRVTQYFGPGTRLLVL.

The V call is TRBV14, the J call TRBJ1-2; 10 nucleotides align to TRBD1. This CDR3 has 14 amino acids. CDR1 and CDR2 (germline): SGHDN, FVKESK. The trim removed 0 bases at V and 8 bases at J, leaving 3 bases unmatched. CDR3 in DNA: TGTGCCAGCAGCCAAGACGGACAGGGGGGCGGCTACACCTTC. Protein product: CASSQDGQGGGYTF.

The J gene is TRBJ2-6, the V gene TRBV6-4, with 7 nucleotides matching TRBD1. J lost 2 bases, V lost 5 bases, and 6 bases had no gene match. The CDR3 length is 16 residues. CDR1 is MRHNA and CDR2 is SNTAGT in the germline V gene. CDR3 loop: CASSPRQGAGANVLTF. Written as DNA, the CDR3 is TGTGCCAGCAGTCCAAGGCAGGGGGCTGGGGCCAACGTCCTGACTTTC.

V and J are TRBV2 and TRBJ1-3; D is ambiguous. The V end lost 3 bases, the J end lost 0 bases, and 9 bases lay between the germline ends. CDR1 is SNHLY, CDR2 FYNNEI, per germline. This CDR3 has 15 amino acids. The CDR3, as DNA: TGTGCCAGCAGTGATGAAGTCAGCTCTGGAAACACCATATATTTT. Encoded protein: CASSDEVSSGNTIYF.